The next 5 T cell receptor beta chains were all read from a single sample in a study of blood T cell repertoires in COVID-19. TCRdb keeps only in-frame clones here, not all; method: immunoSEQ multiplex PCR. In the table there are under 130,000 clones, roughly 85% of which are singletons. Sequencing was done on a sample of peripheral blood. The receptors here all came from a man between 50 and 59 years old in a cohort sampled during active COVID-19.

The V call is TRBV18, the J call TRBJ1-2; D uncertain. CDR3 size: 15 residues. CDR1 is KGHSH, CDR2 LQKENI, per germline. Between the trimmed V and J ends, which lost 0 bases and 3 bases, there was a span of 11 bases. CDR3 bases: TGTGCCAGCTCACCACCGGGTGGAGCGGACTATGGCTACACCTTC. Translated, it gives CASSPPGGADYGYTF.

This clone has just one count. V usage is TRBV4-1 and J usage is TRBJ2-2; tentatively, D is TRBD2 (5 bases). The CDR3 is 15 amino acids. The germline V gene has CDR1 MGHRA and CDR2 YSYEKL. Trimming removed 1 base at V and 2 bases at J, with 8 bases between. The CDR3 spells CASSQGGLNTGELFF. The CDR3 DNA reads TGCGCCAGCAGCCAAGGAGGACTCAACACCGGGGAGCTGTTTTTT.

V and J are TRBV5-1 and TRBJ2-1; 9 nucleotides match TRBD1. J gave up 2 bases and V 4 bases, and 4 bases lay outside the gene matches. The CDR3 length is 15 residues. The germline CDR1 and CDR2 sequences are SGHRS and YFSETQ. The CDR3 bases are TGCGCCAGCAGCCCCGGGACAGGGACCTACAATGAGCAGTTCTTC. Translated: CASSPGTGTYNEQFF.

This clone has more than one count but fewer than ten. The rearrangement links TRBV3-1 (or the pseudogene TRBV3-2) to TRBJ2-1, with 8 bases matching TRBD2. V dropped 1 base and J dropped 10; count of bases not matched to a gene: 9. The CDR3 runs to 15 residues. Germline lookup yields CDR1 LGHDT and CDR2 YNNKEL (reference sequence). In DNA, the CDR3 is TGTGCCAGCAGCCAAGGGATTGGTACGGGAGGGGAGCAGTTCTTC. Translating it yields CASSQGIGTGGEQFF.

V gene TRBV28 combines with J gene TRBJ2-7; a weak D match, TRBD1 (5 bases). The CDR3 runs 15 residues. Germline CDR1 MDHEN, CDR2 SYDVKM. V gave up 5 bases and J gave up 5 bases, with 19 bases separating them. CDR3 sequence: CASSGGSAGKNEQYV. CDR3 bases: TGTGCCAGCAGTGGTGGTTCGGCAGGGAAGAACGAGCAGTACGTC.